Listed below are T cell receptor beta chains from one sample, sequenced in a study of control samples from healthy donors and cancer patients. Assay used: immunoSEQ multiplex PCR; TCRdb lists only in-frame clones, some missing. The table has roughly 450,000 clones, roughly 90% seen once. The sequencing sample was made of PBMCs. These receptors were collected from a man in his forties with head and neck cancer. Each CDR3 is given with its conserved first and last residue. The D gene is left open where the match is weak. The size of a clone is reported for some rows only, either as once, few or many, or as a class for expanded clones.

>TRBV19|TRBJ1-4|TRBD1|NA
TGTGCCAGTATCGGGACAGGGGTGGTTGAAAAACTGTTTTTT
CASIGTGVVEKLFF
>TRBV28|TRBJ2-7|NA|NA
TGTGCCAGCAGTTTAGACAGCACCTACGAGCAGTACTTC
CASSLDSTYEQYF
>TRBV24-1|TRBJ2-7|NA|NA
TGTGCCACCAGTGATCGGGGGGCAGGGCCCTACGAGCAGTACTTC
CATSDRGAGPYEQYF
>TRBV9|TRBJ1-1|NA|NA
TGTGCCAGCAGCGTAGGATCATCGAAGAACACTGAAGCTTTCTTT
CASSVGSSKNTEAFF
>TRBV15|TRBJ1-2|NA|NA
TGTGCCACCAGCAGTGACGACCCCGGCGGACAGCGCTATGGCTACACCTTC
CATSSDDPGGQRYGYTF
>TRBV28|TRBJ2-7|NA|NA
TGTGCCAGCAGTTTAGGGGGCGGGGGTAGGAGCTACGAGCAGTACTTC
CASSLGGGGRSYEQYF
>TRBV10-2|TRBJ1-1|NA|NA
TGCGCCAGCTCAAAGAACACTGAAGCTTTCTTT
CASSKNTEAFF
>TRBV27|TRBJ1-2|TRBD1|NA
TGTGCCAGCAGTAACCGGGGACAGATCTATGGCTACACCTTC
CASSNRGQIYGYTF
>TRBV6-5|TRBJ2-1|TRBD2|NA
TGTGCCAGCACCCTCCTAGCGGGAGTCTATGAGCAGTTCTTC
CASTLLAGVYEQFF
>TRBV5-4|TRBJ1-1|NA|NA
TGTGCCAGCAGCCCTCCGGGGGGGAACACTGAAGCTTTCTTT
CASSPPGGNTEAFF
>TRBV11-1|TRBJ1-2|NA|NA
TGTGCCAGCAGCTTGGGCCCAGTGAGGGGCTACACCTTC
CASSLGPVRGYTF
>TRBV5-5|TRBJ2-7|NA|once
TGTGCCAGCAGCTCGGATCCGGGGGCCATCTACGAGCAGTACTTC
CASSSDPGAIYEQYF
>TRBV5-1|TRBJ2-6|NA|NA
TGCGCCAGCAGCTTGACCTTGACAGGGGCCAACGTCCTGACTTTC
CASSLTLTGANVLTF
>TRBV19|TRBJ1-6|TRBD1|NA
TGTGCCAGCTCCTCGCCCCGGGACAGAGATAATTCACCCCTCCACTTT
CASSSPRDRDNSPLHF
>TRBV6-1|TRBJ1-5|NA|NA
TGTGCCAGCAGTGACCCGGTGGGGACCATCTATCAGCCCCAGCATTTT
CASSDPVGTIYQPQHF
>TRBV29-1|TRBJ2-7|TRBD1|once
TGCAGCGTGAAAACGGGACAGGGTGGGAACGAGCAGTACTTC
CSVKTGQGGNEQYF
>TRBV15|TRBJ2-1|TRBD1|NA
TGTGCCGCTAGCCCCAGGGGGTATTATGAGCAGTTCTTC
CAASPRGYYEQFF
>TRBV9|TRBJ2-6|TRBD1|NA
TGTGCCAGCAGCGGAAGAATGGACAGGTTTTTTACTGGGGCCAACGTCCTGACTTTC
CASSGRMDRFFTGANVLTF
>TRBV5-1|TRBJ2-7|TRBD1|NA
TGCGCCAGCAGCCCTGGGGGACAGAGATACGAGCAGTACTTC
CASSPGGQRYEQYF
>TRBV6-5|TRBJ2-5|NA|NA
TGTGCCAGCAGAAAGATGTTAACTCAAGAGACCCAGTACTTC
CASRKMLTQETQYF
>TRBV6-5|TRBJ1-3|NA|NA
TGTGCCACCTTTTCCGGGACCCTATATTTT
CATFSGTLYF
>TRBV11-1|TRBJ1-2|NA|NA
TGTGCCAGCAGCCCGGACAGAAGAAATGGCTACACCTTC
CASSPDRRNGYTF
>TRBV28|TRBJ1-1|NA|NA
TGTGCCAGCAGATCAGAGGGGGGATTGGGCACTGAAGCTTTCTTT
CASRSEGGLGTEAFF
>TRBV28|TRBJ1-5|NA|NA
TGTGCCAGCAGTCCCTCGCCGGGGACCCGAGGGGGTAGCAATCAGCCCCAGCATTTT
CASSPSPGTRGGSNQPQHF
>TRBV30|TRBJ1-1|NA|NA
TGTGCCTGTGGGGGTCTTAGCACTGAAGCTTTCTTT
CACGGLSTEAFF
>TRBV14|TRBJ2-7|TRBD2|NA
TGTGCCAGCAGCCGTTGGACTAGCGGATACGAGCAGTACTTC
CASSRWTSGYEQYF
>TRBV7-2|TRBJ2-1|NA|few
TGTGCCAGCAGCTTAGACGGGGGTAATGAGCAGTTCTTC
CASSLDGGNEQFF
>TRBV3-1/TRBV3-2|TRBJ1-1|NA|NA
TGTGCCAGCAGCCAGGGAAGGGAGGGCACTGAAGCTTTCTTT
CASSQGREGTEAFF
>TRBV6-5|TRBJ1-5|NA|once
TGTGCCAGCAGTTTCGTTGGGGGACCTGGCAATCAGCCCCAGCATTTT
CASSFVGGPGNQPQHF
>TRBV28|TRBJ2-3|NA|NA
TGTGCCAGCAGTTTAAGAACGGGGGAGGAAGATACGCAGTATTTT
CASSLRTGEEDTQYF
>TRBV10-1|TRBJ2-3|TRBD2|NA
TGCGCCAGCAGCCATAGCGGGAGTCCAGATACGCAGTATTTT
CASSHSGSPDTQYF
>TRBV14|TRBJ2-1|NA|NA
TGTGCCAGCAGCGCGTTGCGGGATTACAATGAGCAGTTCTTC
CASSALRDYNEQFF
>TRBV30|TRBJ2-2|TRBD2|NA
TGTGCCTGGAGTGTTTCTCTAGCGGGACTTCTAGTTTTT
CAWSVSLAGLLVF
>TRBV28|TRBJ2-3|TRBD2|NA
TGTGCCAGCAGCTACCCGGGTCCCTCCGGAGTAGCGGGGGCCAACACAGATACGCAGTATTTT
CASSYPGPSGVAGANTDTQYF
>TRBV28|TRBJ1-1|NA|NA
TGTGCCAGCAGTCGTAGGACACTTGAAGCTTTCTTT
CASSRRTLEAFF
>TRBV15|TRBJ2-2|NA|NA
TGTGCCACCAGCACCGGGACGGGGACCGGGGAGCTGTTTTTT
CATSTGTGTGELFF
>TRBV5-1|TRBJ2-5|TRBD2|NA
TGCGCCAGCAGCTCAGGACTAGCGCGTGAGACCCAGTACTTC
CASSSGLARETQYF
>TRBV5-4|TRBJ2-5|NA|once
TGTGCCAGCAGCTCCCTGCCGGTCCAAACCCAAGAGACCCAGTACTTC
CASSSLPVQTQETQYF
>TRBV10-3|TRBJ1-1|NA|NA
TGTGCCATCAGCTTCCGGACACCTCCCACTGAAGCTTTCTTT
CAISFRTPPTEAFF
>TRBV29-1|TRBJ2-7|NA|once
TGCAGCGTTGAAAAGGGACCAACGGGGGAGCAGTACTTC
CSVEKGPTGEQYF
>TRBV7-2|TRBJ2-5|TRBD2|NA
TGTGCCAGCAGCTTAAGGCTAGCGGGTGCGACCCAGTACTTC
CASSLRLAGATQYF
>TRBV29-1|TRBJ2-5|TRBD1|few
TGCAGCGTCGACAGGGGGACGCAAGAGACCCAGTACTTC
CSVDRGTQETQYF
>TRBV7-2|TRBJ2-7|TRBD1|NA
TGTGCCAGCAGCCTGTATACAGGGGACTACGAGCAGTACTTC
CASSLYTGDYEQYF
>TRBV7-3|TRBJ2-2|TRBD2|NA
TGTGCCAGCAGAAGCGGGGGGGGCTCCTTCCCCGGGGAGCTGTTTTTT
CASRSGGGSFPGELFF
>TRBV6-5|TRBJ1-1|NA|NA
TGTGCCAGCAGTTACAAAACAGCTTCAGGGAACACTGAAGCTTTCTTT
CASSYKTASGNTEAFF
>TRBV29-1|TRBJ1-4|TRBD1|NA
TGCAGCGTTGATGAACTAGGGACAGGGAATGAAAAACTGTTTTTT
CSVDELGTGNEKLFF
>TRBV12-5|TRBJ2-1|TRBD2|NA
TGTGCTAGTGGTTCGGGGACTAGCGGGTTCAATGAGCAGTTCTTC
CASGSGTSGFNEQFF
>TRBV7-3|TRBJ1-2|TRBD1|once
TGTGCCAGCAGCTTAAACAGGGGCTCCAACGATGGCTACACCTTC
CASSLNRGSNDGYTF
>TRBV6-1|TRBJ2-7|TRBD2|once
TGTGCCAGCAGTGAACTAGCGGTTTCCTACGAGCAGTACTTC
CASSELAVSYEQYF
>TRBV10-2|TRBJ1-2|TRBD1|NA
TGCGCCAGCAGAGCTCAGGGGGGTGGCTACACCTTC
CASRAQGGGYTF
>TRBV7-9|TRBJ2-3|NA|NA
TGTGCCAGCAGCTTACCCGCTTGGGGCCCCACAGATACGCAGTATTTT
CASSLPAWGPTDTQYF
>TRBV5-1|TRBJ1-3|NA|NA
TGCGCCAGCAGCCAGAACGGGGGGACCGCTGGAAACACCATATATTTT
CASSQNGGTAGNTIYF
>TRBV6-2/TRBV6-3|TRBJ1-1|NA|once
TGTGCCAGCAGTTATATCCCCGTTAACCGGGGCACGGACACTGAAGCTTTCTTT
CASSYIPVNRGTDTEAFF
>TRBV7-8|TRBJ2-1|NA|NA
TGTGCCAGCAGCCCACGCCGTAGCGGAGCCCTTCCGGGAAGCGAGCAGTTCTTC
CASSPRRSGALPGSEQFF
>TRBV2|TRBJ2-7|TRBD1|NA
TGTGCCAGCAGGCCGGACAGGGTGGCTGTCTACGAGCAGTACTTC
CASRPDRVAVYEQYF
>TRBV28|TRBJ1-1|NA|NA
TGTGCCAGCAGTCCGGCGAAGGCTGAAGCTTTCTTT
CASSPAKAEAFF
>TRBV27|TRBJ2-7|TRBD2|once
TGTGCCAGCAGTTCCAGACTAGCTTGGGAGCAGTACTTC
CASSSRLAWEQYF